This T cell receptor (beta chain) was found in a study of T-cell memory formation after mild COVID-19. Findings and caveats of the study: Pre-infection memory showed some responding clones, and this suggested that cross-reactive memory joined.

One entry per CDR3 protein results from TCRdb running MiXCR on the 5' RACE reads. This sample yields around 300,000 distinct CDR3 sequences, of which roughly an eighth are seen a single time; roughly 20% belongs to the top ten. V dropped 0 bases and J dropped 6 bases, with 9 bases sitting between them. Germline CDR1 KGHSH, CDR2 LQKENI. The CDR3 is 13 amino acids. Details on this clonotype: Its antigen is unknown.

The receptor was isolated from a young man who had mild COVID-19 (a few samples of this study predate the infection). Cell type and time point are not known. This sequence joins TRBV18 and TRBJ2-7; D remains unclear. Sequenced: PBMCs or a T cell subset sorted from them (not recorded which). In DNA form, the CDR3 reads TGTGCCAGCTCACCACCCGCACAGTCCGAGCAGTACTTC. This translates into CASSPPAQSEQYF.